This T cell receptor (beta chain) was sequenced in a study of blood T cell repertoires in COVID-19. Study at large: PBMCs, B-cell-depleted T cells, or T cells were the source of the cDNA or gDNA that made up the material.

Measured with immunoSEQ multiplex PCR; TCRdb has only the in-frame clones, and not every one. Among about 52,000 clones listed, roughly four fifths were seen once. This clone was observed a handful of times. The ends were cut back, 4 bases at V and 2 bases at J, with 18 bases in the middle. CDR1 and CDR2 (germline): SGHTA, FQGNSA. The CDR3 sequence is 18 residues long. The specimen sequenced was peripheral blood. The sequence was collected from an elderly woman with COVID-19, enrolled during active disease. The chain joins TRBV7-2 to TRBJ2-6, with D perhaps matching TRBD1 (6 bases). In DNA form, the CDR3 reads TGTGCCAGCAGCTCGCCGCCAGCTTACAGGGCTGGGGCCAACGTCCTGACTTTC. Amino acids: CASSSPPAYRAGANVLTF. The full variable domain, its missing parts supplied by reference TRBV7-2 and TRBJ2-6, is GAGVSQSPSNKVTEKGKDVELRCDPISGHTALYWYRQSLGQGLEFLIYFQGNSAPDKSGLPSDRFSAERTGGSVSTLTIQRTQQEDSAVYLCASSSPPAYRAGANVLTFGAGSRLTVL.